Below, 14 T cell receptor beta chains from the same sample are listed, as sequenced in a study of cytomegalovirus exposure and HLA in healthy donors. Both 60 Vbeta primers and 13 Jbeta primers went into the PCR. Libraries were prepared by immunoSEQ multiplex PCR; TCRdb keeps only in-frame clonotypes and omits some of them. The table lists about 190,000 clones, 65% to 85% of them singletons, with 1.5% to 2% in the top ten. The specimen was PBMCs. Receptors were obtained from a man aged 40-50 years in good health and CMV-seropositive.

V gene TRBV30 combines with J gene TRBJ1-1, with TRBD1 matching 7 bases. The CDR3 contains 15 residues. J gave up 0 bases and V 3 bases, and 7 bases lay outside the gene matches. Germline CDR1 and CDR2: GTSNPN and SVGIG (reference sequence). CDR3 amino acids: CAWSGGQLLNTEAFF. CDR3 bases: TGTGCCTGGAGCGGGGGACAGCTACTGAACACTGAAGCTTTCTTT.

The chain combines TRBV19 with TRBJ2-2, with D unresolved. V was shortened by 5 bases and J by 2 bases, with 12 bases between the two germline ends. Looked up from germline, CDR1 is LNHDA and CDR2 is SQIVND (reference sequence). CDR3 length equals 15 residues. CDR3 coding DNA: TGTGCCAGTAGTTCATCAGTGTCTAACACCGGGGAGCTGTTTTTT. Translated, it gives CASSSSVSNTGELFF. The full variable domain, its missing parts supplied by reference TRBV19 and TRBJ2-2, is DGGITQSPKYLFRKEGQNVTLSCEQNLNHDAMYWYRQDPGQGLRLIYYSQIVNDFQKGDIAEGYSVSREKKESFPLTVTSAQKNPTAFYLCASSSSVSNTGELFFGEGSRLTVL.

This chain joins TRBV18 and TRBJ2-4, with 8 bases that match TRBD2. V gave up 5 bases and J gave up 7 bases; unmatched junction bases: 19. The CDR3 covers 18 residues. Germline V gene lookup returns CDR1 KGHSH and CDR2 LQKENI. The CDR3 DNA is TGTGCCAGCTCATTAAGGGAGGTCAGCGGGAGAGTGACTAACATTCAGTACTTC. It yields the protein CASSLREVSGRVTNIQYF.

The CDR3 sequence: CASSQDLRESYGYTF. CDR3 bases: TGTGCCAGCAGCCAAGATTTAAGAGAGAGCTATGGCTACACCTTC. This chain uses TRBV4-2 with TRBJ1-2; D call uncertain. The ends were cut back, 0 bases at V and 4 bases at J, with 12 bases in the middle. CDR1 and CDR2 (germline): LGHNA, YNFKEQ. This CDR3 is built from 15 residues.

The V call is TRBV28, the J call TRBJ1-5, with D unresolved. Per the germline V gene, CDR1 is MDHEN and CDR2 is SYDVKM. Trimming removed 1 base at V and 8 bases at J, with 6 bases between. The length of the CDR3 is 12 residues. Written as DNA, the CDR3 is TGTGCCAGCAGTTTATTATCAGAGCCCCAGCATTTT. Its protein is CASSLLSEPQHF.

The chain carries TRBV2 and TRBJ2-6; 7 bases fit TRBD1. Germline CDR1 SNHLY, CDR2 FYNNEI. CDR3 size: 17 residues. V shed 5 bases and J 1 base; nucleotides not matched to a gene: 8. CDR3 loop: CASSSGQARSGANVLTF. The CDR3 coding sequence is TGTGCCAGCAGTTCCGGACAGGCCAGGTCTGGGGCCAACGTCCTGACTTTC.

The chain combines TRBV5-1 with TRBJ1-4; D remains unclear. This CDR3 contains 14 residues. With 0 bases removed from V and 3 bases from J, the gap between germline ends came to 6 bases. Germline V gene sequence: CDR1 SGHRS, CDR2 YFSETQ. CDR3 residues: CASSLGSPNEKLFF. The CDR3 DNA sequence: TGCGCCAGCAGCTTGGGAAGCCCTAATGAAAAACTGTTTTTT.

V and J are TRBV7-9 and TRBJ1-2; no reliable D call. Germline V lookup: CDR1 SEHNR, CDR2 FQNEAQ (reference sequence). V was trimmed by 3 bases and J by 1 base, leaving 9 bases between them. CDR3 length equals 14 residues. The CDR3 nucleotides are TGTGCCAGCAGCTTCGCGGCAGTTAACTATGGCTACACCTTC. Translation gives CASSFAAVNYGYTF.

Details on this clone: Other nucleotide sequences in the sample specify the same CDR3. The rearrangement joins TRBV9 to TRBJ1-2; D is undetermined. Germline CDR1 SGDLS, CDR2 YYNGEE. The CDR3 has 14 residues. The V end lost 0 bases, the J end lost 2 bases, and 8 bases lay between the germline ends. The CDR3 DNA is TGTGCCAGCAGCGTAGCCGACACCAACTATGGCTACACCTTC. Its protein is CASSVADTNYGYTF.

This clone was seen a handful of times. The chain combines TRBV27 with TRBJ2-3; D is possibly TRBD1 (6 bases). The V end was cut by 5 bases, the J end by 6 bases, with 18 bases between. CDR1 and CDR2 from the germline V gene are MNHEY and SMNVEV (reference sequence). The CDR3 spans 15 residues. Here the CDR3 DNA reads TGTGCCAGCAGTGGCAGGGGTAAGCCGGGTGATACGCAGTATTTT. Its protein is CASSGRGKPGDTQYF.

The chain is built from TRBV23-1 and TRBJ2-4; possible D gene TRBD1, 6 bases. TRBV23-1 is annotated as an ORF whose role is uncertain. The CDR3 contains 15 residues. Between the trimmed V and J ends, which lost 6 bases and 8 bases, there was a span of 20 bases. The CDR3 nucleotides read TGCGCCAGCAGGAAAGGGACATCCAAGGGTGACATTCAGTACTTC. Translated, it gives CASRKGTSKGDIQYF.

The V call is TRBV23-1, the J call TRBJ2-7; D gene uncertain. TRBV23-1 is identified as an open reading frame with a role that is uncertain. The CDR3 contains 15 residues. V was cut by 0 bases and J by 5 bases, with 14 bases left in between. CDR3 sequence: CASSQSARFGHEQYF. Here the CDR3 DNA reads TGCGCCAGCAGTCAATCAGCGCGGTTCGGCCACGAGCAGTACTTC.

The chain uses TRBV7-9 and TRBJ2-3; 7 bases are shared with TRBD2. The J segment lost 13 bases and the V segment lost 7 bases, leaving 11 bases of the junction unmatched. This CDR3 contains 12 residues. Germline CDR1 and CDR2: SEHNR and FQNEAQ (reference sequence). The chain's CDR3 is CASTIGLGLKYF. Here the CDR3 DNA reads TGTGCCAGCACCATCGGACTAGGATTGAAGTATTTT.

The chain couples TRBV5-1 to TRBJ2-5; 9 nucleotides line up with TRBD1. CDR1 and CDR2 (germline): SGHRS, YFSETQ. The CDR3 has 14 amino acids. J was trimmed by 3 bases and V by 4 bases; bases with no gene match: 4. CDR3: CASSTGQGEETQYF. The DNA of the CDR3 is TGCGCCAGCAGCACGGGACAGGGCGAAGAGACCCAGTACTTC. The variable domain in full, with the rest retrieved from reference TRBV5-1 and TRBJ2-5, is KAGVTQTPRYLIKTRGQQVTLSCSPISGHRSVSWYQQTPGQGLQFLFEYFSETQRNKGNFPGRFSGRQFSNSRSEMNVSTLELGDSALYLCASSTGQGEETQYFGPGTRLLVL.